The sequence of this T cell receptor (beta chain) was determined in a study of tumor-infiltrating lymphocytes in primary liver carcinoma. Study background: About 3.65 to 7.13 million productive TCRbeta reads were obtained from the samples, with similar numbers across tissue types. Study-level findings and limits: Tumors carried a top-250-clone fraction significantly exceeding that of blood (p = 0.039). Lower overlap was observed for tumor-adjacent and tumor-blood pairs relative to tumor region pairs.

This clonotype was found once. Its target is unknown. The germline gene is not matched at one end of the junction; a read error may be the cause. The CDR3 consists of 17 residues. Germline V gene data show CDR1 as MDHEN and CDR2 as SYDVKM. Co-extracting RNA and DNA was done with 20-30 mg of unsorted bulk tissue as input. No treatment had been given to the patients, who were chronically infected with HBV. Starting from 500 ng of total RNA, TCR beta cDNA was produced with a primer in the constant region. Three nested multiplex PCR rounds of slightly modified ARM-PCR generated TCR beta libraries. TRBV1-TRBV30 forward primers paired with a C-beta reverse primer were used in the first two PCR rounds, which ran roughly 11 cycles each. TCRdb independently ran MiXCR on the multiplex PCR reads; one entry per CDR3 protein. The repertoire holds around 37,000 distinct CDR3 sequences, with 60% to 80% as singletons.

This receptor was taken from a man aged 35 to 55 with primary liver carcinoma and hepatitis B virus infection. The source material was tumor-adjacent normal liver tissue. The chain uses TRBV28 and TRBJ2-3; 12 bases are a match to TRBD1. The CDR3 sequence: CATSQGQGAPGTDTQYF. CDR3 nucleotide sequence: TGTGCCACCAGTCAGGGACAGGGGGCTCCCGGGACAGATACGCAGTATTTT.